These 5 T cell receptor beta chains share one sample of origin, sequenced in a study of beta chain features in type 1 diabetes. The authors reverse transcribed all of the isolated RNA, so sequencing captured expressed TCRB transcripts. The repertoire was sequenced with immunoSEQ multiplex PCR; TCRdb's copy has only in-frame clones and lacks some. The top ten hold more than 0.08% of the sample, which has over 500,000 clones, around 15% seen once. What was sequenced was naive CD4+ T cells from blood. The receptor source for this set is a man younger than 30 in good health.

A few counts support this clone. V gene TRBV5-1 combines with J gene TRBJ2-1, with D perhaps TRBD2 (6 bases). The CDR3 is made up of 15 amino acids. From germline, CDR1 is SGHRS and CDR2 YFSETQ. V gave up 3 bases and J gave up 6 bases, with 16 bases separating them. The CDR3 region is CASSWVMGGGNEQFF. The CDR3 nucleotides are TGCGCCAGCAGCTGGGTTATGGGGGGAGGCAATGAGCAGTTCTTC.

The rearrangement links TRBV7-3 to TRBJ1-1; D not resolved. The germline gives CDR1 SGHTA, CDR2 FQGTGA. The CDR3 is 14 amino acids. V was clipped by 4 bases and J by 1 base, with 10 bases between them. This CDR3 is CASSSRGRNTEAFF. CDR3 coding DNA: TGTGCCAGCAGCTCTCGCGGGAGGAACACTGAAGCTTTCTTT.

The V and J genes are TRBV7-2 and TRBJ1-2; D is perhaps TRBD1 (5 bases). CDR1 is SGHTA, CDR2 FQGNSA, per germline. V was trimmed by 5 bases and J by 4 bases, leaving 14 bases between them. The CDR3 length is 14 residues. The CDR3 protein is CASSATGASYGYTF. DNA for the CDR3: TGTGCCAGCAGCGCTACCGGGGCGAGCTATGGCTACACCTTC.

Note on this clone: Just one base apart from a much larger clone, this may be a read error. Different DNA sequences within this sample yield the same CDR3. This sequence joins TRBV28 and TRBJ2-5; no clear D. Deletions cut 6 bases from V and 3 bases from J, with 2 bases between. The length of the CDR3 is 10 residues. Germline CDR1 is MDHEN and CDR2 is SYDVKM. CDR3 sequence: CASSKETQYF. As DNA, the CDR3 is TGTGCCAGCAGCAAAGAGACCCAGTACTTC.

The chain recombines TRBV18 with TRBJ2-3, with D maybe TRBD2 (6 bases). This CDR3 comprises 16 residues. V gave up 6 bases and J gave up 2 bases, with 18 bases separating them. CDR1 and CDR2 from the germline V gene are KGHSH and LQKENI. The CDR3 region has the DNA TGTGCCAGCTCCGGGTCGCTAGCGCAGGTCACAGATACGCAGTATTTT. It specifies CASSGSLAQVTDTQYF.